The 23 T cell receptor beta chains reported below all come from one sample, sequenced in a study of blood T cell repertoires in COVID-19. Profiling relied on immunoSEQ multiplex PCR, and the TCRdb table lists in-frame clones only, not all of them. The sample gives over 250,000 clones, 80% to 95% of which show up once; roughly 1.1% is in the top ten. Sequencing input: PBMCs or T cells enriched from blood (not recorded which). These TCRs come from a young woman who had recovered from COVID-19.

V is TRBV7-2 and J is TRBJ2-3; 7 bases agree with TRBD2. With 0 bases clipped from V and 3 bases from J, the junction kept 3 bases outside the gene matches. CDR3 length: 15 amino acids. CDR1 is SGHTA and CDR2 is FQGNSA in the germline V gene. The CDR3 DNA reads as TGTGCCAGCAGCTTAGCGGGAGGGCCGACAGATACGCAGTATTTT. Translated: CASSLAGGPTDTQYF.

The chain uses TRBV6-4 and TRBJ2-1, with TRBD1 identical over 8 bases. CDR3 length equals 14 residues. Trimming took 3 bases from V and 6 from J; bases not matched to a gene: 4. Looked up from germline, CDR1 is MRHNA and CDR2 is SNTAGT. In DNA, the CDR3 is TGTGCCAGCAGTGAGGACAGGGAAGTCAATGAGCAGTTCTTC. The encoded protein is CASSEDREVNEQFF.

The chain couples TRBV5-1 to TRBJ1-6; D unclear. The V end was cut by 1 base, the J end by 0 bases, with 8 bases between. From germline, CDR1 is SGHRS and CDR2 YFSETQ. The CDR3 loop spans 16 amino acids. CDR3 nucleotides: TGCGCCAGCAGCTTGACCTCTAGCTCCTATAATTCACCCCTCCACTTT. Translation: CASSLTSSSYNSPLHF. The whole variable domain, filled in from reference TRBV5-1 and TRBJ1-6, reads KAGVTQTPRYLIKTRGQQVTLSCSPISGHRSVSWYQQTPGQGLQFLFEYFSETQRNKGNFPGRFSGRQFSNSRSEMNVSTLELGDSALYLCASSLTSSSYNSPLHFGNGTRLTVT.

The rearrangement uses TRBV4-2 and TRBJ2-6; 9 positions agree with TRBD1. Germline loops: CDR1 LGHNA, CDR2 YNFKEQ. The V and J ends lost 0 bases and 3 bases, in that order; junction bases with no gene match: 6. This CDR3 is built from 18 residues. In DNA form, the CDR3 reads TGTGCCAGCAGCCAAGAGGTACAGGGGGCAGGTGGGGCCAACGTCCTGACTTTC. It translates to CASSQEVQGAGGANVLTF.

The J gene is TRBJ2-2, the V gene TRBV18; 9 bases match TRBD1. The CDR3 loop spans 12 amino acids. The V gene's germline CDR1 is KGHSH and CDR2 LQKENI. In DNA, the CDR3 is TGTGCACTACAGGGGGCCACCGGGGAGCTGTTTTTT. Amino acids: CALQGATGELFF.

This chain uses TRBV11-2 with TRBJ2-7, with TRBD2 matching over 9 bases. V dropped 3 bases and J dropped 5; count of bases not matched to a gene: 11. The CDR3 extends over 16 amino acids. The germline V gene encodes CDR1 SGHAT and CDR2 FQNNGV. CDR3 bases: TGTGCCAGCAGCTTTGTAACGTCTAGCGGGAAGGACGAGCAGTACTTC. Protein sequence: CASSFVTSSGKDEQYF.

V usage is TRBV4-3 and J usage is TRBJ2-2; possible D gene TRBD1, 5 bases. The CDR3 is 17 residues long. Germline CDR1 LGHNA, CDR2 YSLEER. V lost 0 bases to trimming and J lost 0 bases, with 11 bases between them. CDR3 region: CASSQDPGNSNTGELFF. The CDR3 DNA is TGCGCCAGCAGCCAAGATCCAGGGAACTCGAACACCGGGGAGCTGTTTTTT.

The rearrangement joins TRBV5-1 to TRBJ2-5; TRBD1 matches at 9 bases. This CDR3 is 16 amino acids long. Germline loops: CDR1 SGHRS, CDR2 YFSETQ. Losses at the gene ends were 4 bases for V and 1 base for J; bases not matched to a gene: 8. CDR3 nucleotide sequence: TGCGCCAGCAGCCCAACTAAGGACAGGGGCCAAGAGACCCAGTACTTC. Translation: CASSPTKDRGQETQYF.

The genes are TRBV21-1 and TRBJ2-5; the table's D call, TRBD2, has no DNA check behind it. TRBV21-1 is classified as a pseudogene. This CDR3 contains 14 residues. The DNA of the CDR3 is TGTGCCAGCAGCGGGACTAGCGGGAAAGAGACCCAGTACTTC. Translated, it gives CASSGTSGKETQYF.

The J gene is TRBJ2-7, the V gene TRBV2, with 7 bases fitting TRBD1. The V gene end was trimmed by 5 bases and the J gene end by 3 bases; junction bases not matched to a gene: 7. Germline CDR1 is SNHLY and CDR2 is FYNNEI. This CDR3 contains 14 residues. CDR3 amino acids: CASSPEQGRYEQYF. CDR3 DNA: TGTGCCAGCAGTCCTGAACAGGGGCGCTACGAGCAGTACTTC.

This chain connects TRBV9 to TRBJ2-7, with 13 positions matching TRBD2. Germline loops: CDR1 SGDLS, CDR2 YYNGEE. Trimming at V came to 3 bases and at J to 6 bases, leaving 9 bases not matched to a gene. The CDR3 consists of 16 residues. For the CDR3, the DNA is TGTGCCAGCAGCGCGACCCGGACTAGCGGGAGTGGCGAGCAGTACTTC. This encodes CASSATRTSGSGEQYF.

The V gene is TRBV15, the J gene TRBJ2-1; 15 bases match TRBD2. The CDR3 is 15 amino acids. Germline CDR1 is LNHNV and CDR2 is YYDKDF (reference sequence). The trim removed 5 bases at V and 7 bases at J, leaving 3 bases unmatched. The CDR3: CATSGGTSGRNEQFF. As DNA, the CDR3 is TGTGCCACCAGCGGGGGGACTAGCGGGAGGAATGAGCAGTTCTTC. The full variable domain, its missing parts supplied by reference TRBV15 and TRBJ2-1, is DAMVIQNPRYQVTQFGKPVTLSCSQTLNHNVMYWYQQKSSQAPKLLFHYYDKDFNNEADTPDNFQSRRPNTSFCFLDIRSPGLGDTAMYLCATSGGTSGRNEQFFGPGTRLTVL.

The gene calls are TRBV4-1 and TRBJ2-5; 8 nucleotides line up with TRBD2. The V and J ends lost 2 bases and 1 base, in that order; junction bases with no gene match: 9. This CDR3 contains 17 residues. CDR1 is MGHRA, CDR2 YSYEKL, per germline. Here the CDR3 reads CASSQKISGGSQETQYF. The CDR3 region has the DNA TGCGCCAGCAGCCAAAAAATAAGCGGGGGCTCCCAAGAGACCCAGTACTTC.

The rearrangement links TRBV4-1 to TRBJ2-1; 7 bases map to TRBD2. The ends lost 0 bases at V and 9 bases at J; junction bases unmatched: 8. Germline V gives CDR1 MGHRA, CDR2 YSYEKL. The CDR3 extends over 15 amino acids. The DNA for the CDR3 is TGCGCCAGCAGCCAAGATATTTGGACTAGTAGTGAGCAGTTCTTC. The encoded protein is CASSQDIWTSSEQFF.

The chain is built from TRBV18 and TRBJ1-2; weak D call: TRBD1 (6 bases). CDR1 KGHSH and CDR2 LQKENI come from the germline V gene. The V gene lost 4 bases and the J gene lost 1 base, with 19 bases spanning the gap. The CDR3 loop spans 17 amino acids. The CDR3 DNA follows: TGTGCCAGCTCACTTCCGACAGGAGCCGGTTATAACTATGGCTACACCTTC. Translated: CASSLPTGAGYNYGYTF.

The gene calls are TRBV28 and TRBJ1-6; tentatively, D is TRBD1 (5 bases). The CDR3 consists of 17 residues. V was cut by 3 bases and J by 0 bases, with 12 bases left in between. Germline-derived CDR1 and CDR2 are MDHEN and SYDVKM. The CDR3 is CASSFARTSSYNSPLHF. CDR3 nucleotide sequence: TGTGCCAGCAGTTTTGCCCGGACAAGCTCCTATAATTCACCCCTCCACTTT. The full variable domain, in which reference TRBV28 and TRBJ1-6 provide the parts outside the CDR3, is DVKVTQSSRYLVKRTGEKVFLECVQDMDHENMFWYRQDPGLGLRLIYFSYDVKMKEKGDIPEGYSVSREKKERFSLILESASTNQTSMYLCASSFARTSSYNSPLHFGNGTRLTVT.

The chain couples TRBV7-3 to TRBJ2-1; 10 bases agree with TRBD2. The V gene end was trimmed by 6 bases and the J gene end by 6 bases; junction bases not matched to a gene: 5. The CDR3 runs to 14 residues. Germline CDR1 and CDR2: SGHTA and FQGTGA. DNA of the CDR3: TGTGCCAGCAGATCCGGGACTAGCGTCAATGAGCAGTTCTTC. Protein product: CASRSGTSVNEQFF. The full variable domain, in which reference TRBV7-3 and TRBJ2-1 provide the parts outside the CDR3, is GAGVSQTPSNKVTEKGKYVELRCDPISGHTALYWYRQSLGQGPEFLIYFQGTGAADDSGLPNDRFFAVRPEGSVSTLKIQRTERGDSAVYLCASRSGTSVNEQFFGPGTRLTVL.

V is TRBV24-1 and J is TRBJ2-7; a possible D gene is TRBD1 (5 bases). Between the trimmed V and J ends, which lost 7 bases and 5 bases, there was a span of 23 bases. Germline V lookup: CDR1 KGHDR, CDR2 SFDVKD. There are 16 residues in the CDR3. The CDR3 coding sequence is TGTGCCACCAGGAACAGGATCCCTATATCTTTGAACGAGCAGTACTTC. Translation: CATRNRIPISLNEQYF.

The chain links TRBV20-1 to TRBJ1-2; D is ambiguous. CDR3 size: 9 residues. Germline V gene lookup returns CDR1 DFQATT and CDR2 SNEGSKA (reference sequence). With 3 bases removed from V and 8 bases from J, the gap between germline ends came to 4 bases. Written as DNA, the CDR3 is TGCAGTGCTAGTAGCGGCTACACCTTC. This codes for CSASSGYTF.

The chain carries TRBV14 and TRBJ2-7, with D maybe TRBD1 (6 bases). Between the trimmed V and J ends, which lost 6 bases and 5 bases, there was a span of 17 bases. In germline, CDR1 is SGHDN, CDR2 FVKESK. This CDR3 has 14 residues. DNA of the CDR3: TGTGCCAGCAGGGCACAGGGCCCTCCTGACGAGCAGTACTTC. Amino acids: CASRAQGPPDEQYF.

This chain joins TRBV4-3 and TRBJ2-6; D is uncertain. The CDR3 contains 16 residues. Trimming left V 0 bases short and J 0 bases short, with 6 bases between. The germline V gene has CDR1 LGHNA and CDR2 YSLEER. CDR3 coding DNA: TGCGCCAGCAGCCAAGAGGCCAACTCTGGGGCCAACGTCCTGACTTTC. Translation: CASSQEANSGANVLTF.

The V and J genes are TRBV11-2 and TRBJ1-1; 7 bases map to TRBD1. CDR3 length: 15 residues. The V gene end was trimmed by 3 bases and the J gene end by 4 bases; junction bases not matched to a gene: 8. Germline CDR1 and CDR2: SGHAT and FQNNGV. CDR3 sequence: CASSFSVSGGTEAFF. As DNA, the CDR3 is TGTGCCAGCAGCTTTAGTGTATCAGGGGGCACTGAAGCTTTCTTT.

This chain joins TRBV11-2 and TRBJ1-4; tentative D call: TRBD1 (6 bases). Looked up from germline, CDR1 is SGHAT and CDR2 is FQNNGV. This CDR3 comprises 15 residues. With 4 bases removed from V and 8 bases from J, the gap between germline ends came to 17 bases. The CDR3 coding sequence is TGTGCCAGCAGCTCCACCGGGACAACACCCGAAAAACTGTTTTTT. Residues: CASSSTGTTPEKLFF.